This is a list of T cell receptor beta chains from one sample in a study of Graves' ophthalmopathy and Graves' hyperthyroidism. One entry per CDR3 protein results from TCRdb running MiXCR on the multiplex PCR reads. Of about 590,000 distinct CDR3 sequences in the sample, 35% to 40% were seen once. Source material: peripheral blood or thyroid tissue (not recorded which). The source of these receptors is an adult man with Graves' hyperthyroidism. The CDR3 runs from the conserved cysteine through the conserved F or W. The order of the fields is clone size, D gene, V gene, J gene, CDR3 protein, CDR3 DNA. D genes are given only for firm matches. Some rows have no size entry. The others give once, few or many, or a class for an expanded clone.

>-|-|TRBV7-8|TRBJ1-5
CASSSSEYHQPQHF
TGTGCCAGCAGCTCGTCGGAGTATCATCAGCCCCAGCATTTT
>many|-|TRBV29-1|TRBJ2-5
CSVEGFSSQWETQYF
TGCAGCGTTGAAGGGTTCAGCTCCCAATGGGAGACCCAGTACTTC
>few|-|TRBV5-1|TRBJ2-2
CASSRNSNTGELFF
TGCGCCAGCAGCAGGAATTCGAACACCGGGGAGCTGTTTTTT
>many|-|TRBV24-1|TRBJ1-1
CATSDTGTNTEAFF
TGTGCCACCAGTGATACAGGGACGAACACTGAAGCTTTCTTT
>few|TRBD2|TRBV29-1|TRBJ2-1
CSVELAGPYNEQFF
TGCAGCGTTGAGCTAGCGGGACCCTACAATGAGCAGTTCTTC
>many|TRBD1|TRBV5-1|TRBJ2-2
CASSSGQVTGELFF
TGCGCCAGCAGCTCGGGACAGGTGACCGGGGAGCTGTTTTTT
>-|TRBD1|TRBV19|TRBJ1-1
CASSFRTGLTLGTETFF
TGTGCCAGTAGTTTCAGGACAGGGTTAACACTTGGGACTGAAACTTTCTTT
>many|TRBD1|TRBV19|TRBJ1-5
CASSIVSGQGIQPQHF
TGTGCCAGTAGTATTGTTTCGGGACAGGGGATTCAGCCCCAGCATTTT
>once|TRBD1|TRBV12-3/TRBV12-4|TRBJ2-7
CASTSGQVGEQYF
TGTGCCAGCACCTCAGGACAGGTCGGGGAGCAGTACTTC
>-|TRBD1|TRBV6-5|TRBJ1-1
CASRPTGWNSEAFF
TGTGCCAGCAGGCCGACAGGGTGGAACAGTGAAGCTTTCTTT
>once|-|TRBV2|TRBJ2-7
CATRVRLTGQYF
TGTGCCACCCGAGTTCGACTAACCGGGCAGTACTTC
>many|-|TRBV6-6|TRBJ1-1
CASRLGPNTEAFF
TGTGCCAGCAGACTGGGACCGAACACTGAAGCTTTCTTT
>-|TRBD1|TRBV28|TRBJ2-5
CASRGQGSSETQYF
TGTGCCAGCAGGGGACAGGGGAGTTCTGAGACCCAGTACTTC
>many|TRBD2|TRBV2|TRBJ2-7
CATEGLAREQYF
TGTGCCACCGAAGGACTAGCGCGGGAGCAGTACTTC
>few|TRBD2|TRBV13|TRBJ2-7
CASSLGGEQHF
TGTGCCAGCAGCTTGGGAGGGGAGCAGCACTTC
>-|-|TRBV10-3|TRBJ1-2
CAISEPRQYANYGYTF
TGTGCCATCAGTGAGCCACGACAGTATGCTAACTATGGCTACACCTTC
>many|-|TRBV7-8|TRBJ1-5
CASSLGTGGDQPQHF
TGTGCCAGCAGCTTAGGGACGGGGGGCGATCAGCCCCAGCATTTT
>-|TRBD2|TRBV11-1|TRBJ2-7
CASSPLTLAGDEQYF
TGTGCCAGCAGTCCACTCACGTTAGCGGGGGATGAGCAGTACTTC
>-|-|TRBV10-3|TRBJ2-2
CASKMESVGGLFF
TGTGCCAGCAAAATGGAGTCGGTCGGGGGGCTGTTTTTT
>many|-|TRBV5-1|TRBJ1-2
CASSPIRTGDYGYTF
TGCGCCAGCAGCCCCATAAGGACTGGGGATTATGGCTACACCTTC
>-|TRBD1|TRBV29-1|TRBJ2-7
CSSDRVYEQYF
TGCAGCTCGGACAGGGTCTACGAGCAGTACTTC
>many|TRBD1|TRBV9|TRBJ2-5
CASSDGQGEETQYF
TGTGCCAGCAGCGACGGACAGGGGGAAGAGACCCAGTACTTC
>-|TRBD1|TRBV5-1|TRBJ1-1
CASSRPHKTGGSTEAFF
TGCGCCAGCAGCCGCCCCCACAAGACAGGGGGCTCCACTGAAGCTTTCTTT
>-|-|TRBV7-3|TRBJ2-7
CASSLKAGSVFEQYF
TGTGCCAGCAGCTTAAAGGCAGGTTCGGTCTTCGAGCAGTACTTC
>-|TRBD1|TRBV7-9|TRBJ2-7
CASSFAPGQGSEQYF
TGCGCCAGCAGCTTTGCACCGGGACAGGGAAGTGAGCAGTACTTC
>few|-|TRBV7-9|TRBJ2-7
CASIGGAALSYEQYF
TGTGCCAGCATTGGTGGGGCAGCCCTCTCCTACGAGCAGTACTTC
>-|-|TRBV15|TRBJ1-5
CATSRDWRGRNQPQHF
TGTGCCACCAGTAGAGATTGGAGGGGCCGCAATCAGCCCCAGCATTTT
>-|-|TRBV7-2|TRBJ2-5
CASSKGGRGQYF
TGTGCCAGCAGCAAGGGGGGGAGGGGCCAGTACTTC
>many|-|TRBV12-3/TRBV12-4|TRBJ2-7
CASSPRRDRSYEQYF
TGTGCCAGCAGTCCCCGGAGGGACAGAAGCTACGAGCAGTACTTC
>few|-|TRBV5-1|TRBJ2-2
CASSFDPSTGELFF
TGCGCCAGCAGCTTCGACCCTAGCACCGGGGAGCTGTTTTTT
>many|-|TRBV24-1|TRBJ1-1
CATRPGENTEAFF
TGTGCCACCAGGCCAGGGGAGAACACTGAAGCTTTCTTT
>many|-|TRBV6-4|TRBJ1-1
CASSDGMGAAEAFF
TGTGCCAGCAGTGACGGGATGGGAGCGGCTGAAGCTTTCTTT
>many|TRBD1|TRBV24-1|TRBJ1-2
CATSQARGHYGYTF
TGTGCCACCAGTCAGGCTAGGGGGCATTATGGCTACACCTTC
>many|TRBD1|TRBV12-3/TRBV12-4|TRBJ1-2
CASRMTLDRGQDGYTF
TGTGCCAGCAGAATGACCCTGGACAGGGGGCAGGATGGCTACACCTTC
>-|TRBD2|TRBV7-2|TRBJ2-3
CASSIRTSGTDTQYF
TGTGCCAGCAGCATCAGGACTAGCGGCACAGATACGCAGTATTTT
>-|TRBD1|TRBV12-3/TRBV12-4|TRBJ1-5
CASSLGQGAAYEHF
TGTGCCAGCAGTTTAGGACAGGGGGCGGCTTACGAGCATTTT
>few|-|TRBV30|TRBJ2-5
CAWSVKAGETQYF
TGTGCCTGGAGTGTAAAGGCTGGGGAGACCCAGTACTTC
>few|-|TRBV15|TRBJ1-1
CATSRGAVILNTEAFF
TGTGCCACCAGCAGAGGGGCAGTAATTTTGAACACTGAAGCTTTCTTT
>-|-|TRBV9|TRBJ2-5
CASSVGGGTQYF
TGTGCCAGCAGCGTAGGTGGGGGGACCCAGTACTTC
>-|TRBD1|TRBV2|TRBJ1-5
CASSTAGGQPQHF
TGTGCCAGCAGTACTGCAGGGGGACAGCCCCAGCATTTT
>-|-|TRBV7-6|TRBJ2-7
CASSRETGISSYEQYF
TGTGCCAGCAGCCGGGAAACAGGGATCAGCTCCTACGAGCAGTACTTC
>-|-|TRBV5-1|TRBJ2-3
CASSSGQSTDTQYF
TGCGCCAGCAGCTCAGGACAGAGCACAGATACGCAGTATTTT
>-|TRBD1|TRBV13|TRBJ1-1
CASSSRITRGGTTEAFF
TGTGCCAGCAGCTCACGCATCACCAGGGGGGGGACCACTGAAGCTTTCTTT
>-|-|TRBV12-3/TRBV12-4|TRBJ2-7
CASSLAGAQRGDEQYF
TGTGCCAGCAGTTTAGCGGGGGCCCAACGGGGCGACGAGCAGTACTTC
>many|TRBD1|TRBV5-1|TRBJ2-7
CASSPGQGPSYEQYF
TGTGCCAGCAGTCCGGGACAGGGCCCCTCCTACGAGCAGTACTTC